These 5 T cell receptor beta chains were sequenced from one sample in a study of OX40 agonist ivuxolimab in advanced cancers. Here immunoSEQ multiplex PCR was the method, and the copy in TCRdb shows in-frame clones only, minus some. The data hold about 110,000 clones, with around 90% observed a single time. Sequencing used CD4+ or CD8+ T cells sorted from blood, obtained in a trial of the OX40 agonist ivuxolimab. The origin of the receptors is an adult with an advanced solid tumor such as melanoma, head and neck, liver or kidney cancer.

This chain joins TRBV7-8 and TRBJ2-7; 8 nucleotides agree with TRBD1. This CDR3 is 16 amino acids long. Germline V CDR1 and CDR2: SGHVS, FQNEAQ. Trimming took 2 bases from V and 0 from J; bases not matched to a gene: 6. The CDR3 spells CASSLIGQGSSYEQYF. In DNA form, the CDR3 reads TGTGCCAGCAGCTTAATAGGACAGGGCAGCTCCTACGAGCAGTACTTC.

V is TRBV30 and J is TRBJ2-7, with TRBD1 identical over 8 bases. CDR3 length: 13 amino acids. Germline assignment: CDR1 GTSNPN and CDR2 SVGIG (reference sequence). The CDR3, as DNA: TGTGCGGGCCTAGGACAGGGAACGGGCGAGCAGTACTTC. The encoded protein is CAGLGQGTGEQYF.

The chain joins TRBV6-5 to TRBJ1-2, with D uncertain. Trimming stripped 5 bases from V and 4 bases from J, with 8 bases between. Germline loops: CDR1 MNHEY, CDR2 SVGAGI. The CDR3 runs to 12 residues. The CDR3, as DNA: TGTGCCAGCAGTGCACAGTCCTATGGCTACACCTTC. It is translated as CASSAQSYGYTF.

The chain links TRBV11-2 to TRBJ1-1; D remains unclear. With 5 bases removed from V and 0 bases from J, the gap between germline ends came to 13 bases. The CDR3 has 15 residues. Germline V gene data show CDR1 as SGHAT and CDR2 as FQNNGV. The CDR3 DNA reads as TGTGCCAGCAGCCTTCGGGGTGGTTTGAACACTGAAGCTTTCTTT. Amino acid sequence: CASSLRGGLNTEAFF.

The V call is TRBV19, the J call TRBJ1-5; no clear D. CDR3 length: 11 residues. V was pared by 9 bases and J by 12 bases, with 15 bases between. The V gene's germline CDR1 is LNHDA and CDR2 SQIVND (reference sequence). CDR3 protein: CASSGKTFQHF. CDR3 sequence (DNA): TGTGCCAGCAGTGGTAAGACATTCCAGCATTTT.